This T cell receptor beta chain was observed in a study of blood T cell repertoires in COVID-19. About the research overall: The United States, Italy and Spain supplied acute and convalescent COVID-19 samples. T cells, B-cell-depleted T cells, or PBMCs provided the cDNA or gDNA that served as material.

Authors' methods: From reference gene primer amplification, estimates of nucleated cell counts were derived. Method: immunoSEQ multiplex PCR; TCRdb's copy keeps in-frame clones and lacks some. V, J and clone size are those of that table, while D and trimming were read from the DNA. The table lists some 110,000 clones, just under 85% of them singletons. Only one count was recorded for this clone. Germline V CDR1 and CDR2: MDHEN, SYDVKM. Losses at the gene ends were 8 bases for V and 7 bases for J; bases not matched to a gene: 15. This CDR3 contains 16 residues. This receptor was taken from a woman older than 75 with active or convalescent COVID-19. The chain couples TRBV28 to TRBJ2-1; TRBD1 aligns across 9 bases. Sequenced material: peripheral blood. The CDR3 is CASGLSVGTGINEQFF. The CDR3 DNA follows: TGTGCCAGCGGACTTTCCGTGGGGACAGGGATAAATGAGCAGTTCTTC.